Presented here are 24 T cell receptor beta chains from one specimen sequenced in a study of blood T cell repertoires in COVID-19. Assay used: immunoSEQ multiplex PCR; TCRdb lists only in-frame clones, some missing. The data hold some 170,000 clones, with roughly 87% observed a single time. Specimen: PBMCs or T cells enriched from blood (not recorded which). These receptors originate from a human donor with acute COVID-19. The donor label of this sample is uncertain.

The chain links TRBV20-1 to TRBJ2-1, with TRBD2 matching 8 bases. The length of the CDR3 is 16 residues. Trimming took 3 bases from V and 0 from J; bases not matched to a gene: 7. Germline CDR1 is DFQATT and CDR2 is SNEGSKA (reference sequence). CDR3 in DNA: TGCAGTGCTAGTCAAGCGGGGGCCGGCTCCTACAATGAGCAGTTCTTC. The encoded protein is CSASQAGAGSYNEQFF.

This sequence joins TRBV7-9 and TRBJ2-2; TRBD2 matches at 10 bases. The CDR3 sequence is 18 residues long. The junction had 15 bases not matched to a gene; V was cut back by 5 bases and J by 6 bases. CDR1 is SEHNR, CDR2 FQNEAQ, per germline (reference sequence). The CDR3 DNA sequence: TGTGCCAGCAGCCCCCGGGTAGCGGGGGGTCTGGGCGCCGGGGAGCTGTTTTTT. Residues: CASSPRVAGGLGAGELFF.

The V call is TRBV7-2, the J call TRBJ2-3, with TRBD2 matching over 14 bases. Germline V gene sequence: CDR1 SGHTA, CDR2 FQGNSA. V dropped 4 bases and J dropped 4; count of bases not matched to a gene: 13. The length of the CDR3 is 19 residues. The CDR3 loop is CASSSPGLAGAPRADTQYF. For the CDR3, the DNA is TGTGCCAGCAGCTCCCCGGGACTAGCGGGGGCCCCTCGCGCAGATACGCAGTATTTT.

This chain uses TRBV6-5 with TRBJ2-5, with D uncertain. The CDR3 is 15 amino acids. Germline V gene data show CDR1 as MNHEY and CDR2 as SVGAGI. V was cut by 0 bases and J by 0 bases, with 8 bases left in between. CDR3 in amino acids: CASSYSMANQETQYF. CDR3 in DNA: TGTGCCAGCAGTTACTCGATGGCAAACCAAGAGACCCAGTACTTC.

The rearrangement uses TRBV6-1 and TRBJ1-6, with D maybe TRBD1 (6 bases). Between the trimmed V and J ends, which lost 2 bases and 7 bases, there was a span of 9 bases. From germline, CDR1 is MNHNS and CDR2 SASEGT. The CDR3 is 14 amino acids. CDR3 sequence (DNA): TGTGCCAGCAGTGAAACAGGGTTGAATTCACCCCTCCACTTT. Its protein product is CASSETGLNSPLHF.

The chain has TRBV28 and TRBJ1-6; D not resolved. The CDR3 totals 16 residues. Trimming took 3 bases from V and 8 from J, leaving 17 bases between them. The V gene's germline CDR1 is MDHEN and CDR2 SYDVKM. In DNA form, the CDR3 reads TGTGCCAGCAGTTTTATCTCTGAGGGCTGGGATTCACCCCTCCACTTT. Its translation: CASSFISEGWDSPLHF.

This clone was seen once. The rearrangement joins TRBV30 to TRBJ1-2; 8 bases align to TRBD1. This CDR3 is 12 amino acids long. Germline loops: CDR1 GTSNPN, CDR2 SVGIG (reference sequence). V was clipped by 5 bases and J by 4 bases; unmatched bases: 3. This chain's CDR3 is CAWRTGSYGYTF. In nucleotides, the CDR3 is TGTGCCTGGCGGACAGGGTCCTATGGCTACACCTTC. Full variable domain (missing parts from reference TRBV30 and TRBJ1-2): SQTIHQWPATLVQPVGSPLSLECTVEGTSNPNLYWYRQAAGRGLQLLFYSVGIGQISSEVPQNLSASRPQDRQFILSSKKLLLSDSGFYLCAWRTGSYGYTFGSGTRLTVV.

This clone was seen more than once but under ten times. The chain employs TRBV2 and TRBJ1-4; D is uncertain. The germline V and J ends were trimmed by 1 base and 7 bases, with 4 bases remaining between them. Looked up from germline, CDR1 is SNHLY and CDR2 is FYNNEI. This CDR3 spans 12 amino acids. The CDR3 sequence: CASSEVVEKLFF. The CDR3 coding sequence is TGTGCCAGCAGTGAAGTCGTTGAAAAACTGTTTTTT.

The chain carries TRBV25-1 and TRBJ1-3, with D perhaps matching TRBD1 (5 bases). This CDR3 comprises 16 residues. V was trimmed by 4 bases and J by 0 bases, leaving 13 bases between them. Germline assignment: CDR1 MGHDK and CDR2 SYGVNS. CDR3 sequence: CASSAPGAISGNTIYF. The CDR3 DNA reads TGTGCCAGCAGTGCCCCTGGGGCCATCTCTGGAAACACCATATATTTT.

The chain combines TRBV6-5 with TRBJ1-2; 9 bases are a match to TRBD1. Trimming at V came to 5 bases and at J to 8 bases, leaving 6 bases not matched to a gene. The CDR3 extends over 13 amino acids. The germline V gene has CDR1 MNHEY and CDR2 SVGAGI. The chain's CDR3 is CASSPDRGRGYTF. As DNA, the CDR3 is TGTGCCAGCAGTCCGGACAGGGGAAGAGGCTACACCTTC.

This rearrangement joins TRBV30 to TRBJ1-1, with a possible D match to TRBD1 (5 bases). V lost 5 bases and J lost 5, with 15 bases in between. Germline V lookup: CDR1 GTSNPN, CDR2 SVGIG (reference sequence). This CDR3 is 13 amino acids long. The CDR3 here is CAWSGGEYTEAFF. The CDR3, as DNA: TGTGCCTGGTCGGGGGGGGAGTATACTGAAGCTTTCTTT. Variable domain in full (rest from reference TRBV30 and TRBJ1-1): SQTIHQWPATLVQPVGSPLSLECTVEGTSNPNLYWYRQAAGRGLQLLFYSVGIGQISSEVPQNLSASRPQDRQFILSSKKLLLSDSGFYLCAWSGGEYTEAFFGQGTRLTVV.

This rearrangement joins TRBV5-6 to TRBJ1-6; 7 nucleotides align to TRBD1. Germline loops: CDR1 SGHDT, CDR2 YYEEEE. This CDR3 region has 18 residues. V lost 0 bases, J lost 6 bases, and 12 bases stayed unmatched. In nucleotides, the CDR3 is TGTGCCAGCAGCTTGGGGGGGCCCAGGGGGTTGAGTAATTCACCCCTCCACTTT. It yields the protein CASSLGGPRGLSNSPLHF.

This sequence joins TRBV4-3 and TRBJ2-6; TRBD1 might be the D (6 bases). The CDR3 loop spans 16 amino acids. Germline-derived CDR1 and CDR2 are LGHNA and YSLEER. V was clipped by 0 bases and J by 3 bases, with 9 bases between them. CDR3: CASSQDPGVGANVLTF. In nucleotides, the CDR3 is TGCGCCAGCAGCCAAGATCCAGGGGTTGGGGCCAACGTCCTGACTTTC.

The chain links TRBV27 to TRBJ1-4, with D perhaps TRBD1 (6 bases). The CDR3 consists of 18 residues. V was cut by 4 bases and J by 8 bases, with 26 bases left in between. Germline CDR1 MNHEY, CDR2 SMNVEV (reference sequence). The CDR3 sequence: CASSSTGGGRHSWEKLFF. CDR3 coding DNA: TGTGCCAGCAGTTCAACGGGGGGCGGTCGCCACTCGTGGGAAAAACTGTTTTTT.

V usage is TRBV7-9 and J usage is TRBJ1-2; D not certain. The CDR3 runs 14 residues. In germline, CDR1 is SEHNR, CDR2 FQNEAQ (reference sequence). V was trimmed by 5 bases and J by 5 bases, leaving 15 bases between them. CDR3 loop: CASSPTAEAYGYTF. Here the CDR3 DNA reads TGTGCCAGCAGCCCGACCGCGGAGGCGTATGGCTACACCTTC.

This chain links TRBV5-8 with TRBJ2-3; D possibly corresponds to TRBD1 (6 bases). Trimming shortened V by 3 bases and J by 3 bases, and 11 bases separated the two germline ends. This CDR3 comprises 14 residues. The germline gives CDR1 SGHTS, CDR2 YDEGEE. As DNA, the CDR3 is TGTGCCAGCAGCTCCTCACAGGGAACAGATACGCAGTATTTT. Amino acid sequence: CASSSSQGTDTQYF.

The chain employs TRBV30 and TRBJ2-5, with D possibly being TRBD2 (5 bases). The germline V gene has CDR1 GTSNPN and CDR2 SVGIG (reference sequence). The CDR3 length is 17 residues. V was trimmed by 0 bases and J by 4 bases, leaving 21 bases between them. CDR3 protein: CAWSVRNPGSWLETQYF. CDR3 DNA: TGTGCCTGGAGTGTACGGAACCCGGGGAGCTGGTTAGAGACCCAGTACTTC.

V is TRBV27 and J is TRBJ1-2; no clear D gene. There are 14 residues in the CDR3. The V end was cut by 5 bases, the J end by 4 bases, with 14 bases between. Germline CDR1 and CDR2: MNHEY and SMNVEV (reference sequence). The CDR3 region is CASSPTRVVYGYTF. In nucleotides, the CDR3 is TGTGCCAGCAGTCCAACCCGAGTAGTCTATGGCTACACCTTC.

The chain carries TRBV6-5 and TRBJ2-7, with D maybe TRBD1 (6 bases). This CDR3 comprises 15 residues. Trimming took off 0 bases at V and 3 bases at J, with 12 bases between the two ends. Per the germline V gene, CDR1 is MNHEY and CDR2 is SVGAGI. CDR3 region: CASSYSGAEHYEQYF. CDR3 DNA sequence: TGTGCCAGCAGTTACTCGGGGGCAGAGCACTACGAGCAGTACTTC.

V usage is TRBV7-9 and J usage is TRBJ1-6; D is ambiguous. CDR1 is SEHNR and CDR2 is FQNEAQ in the germline V gene (reference sequence). Trimming removed 2 bases from V and 0 bases from J, with 17 bases in between. The CDR3 sequence is 19 residues long. The CDR3 loop is CASSLLQSSLSSYNSPLHF. The CDR3 nucleotides are TGTGCCAGCAGCTTATTACAGTCTTCTCTAAGCTCCTATAATTCACCCCTCCACTTT.

The CDR3 nucleotides are TGCGCCAGCAGCCATGTCGGGACAGGGATACGAGATACGCAGTATTTT. This sequence encodes CASSHVGTGIRDTQYF. This chain links TRBV4-1 with TRBJ2-3; 9 positions agree with TRBD1. Germline V lookup: CDR1 MGHRA, CDR2 YSYEKL. Trimming removed 3 bases from V and 5 bases from J; junction bases left unmatched: 9. The CDR3 runs to 16 residues.

This rearrangement joins TRBV12-3 or TRBV12-4 to TRBJ2-7; no definite D call. The CDR3 covers 10 residues. Trimming took 10 bases from V and 7 from J, leaving 11 bases between them. CDR3 protein: CATYLGEQYF. The CDR3 DNA follows: TGTGCCACCTACCTCGGGGAGCAGTACTTC.

The chain couples TRBV4-2 to TRBJ2-3; D perhaps matches TRBD2 (6 bases). Germline lookup yields CDR1 LGHNA and CDR2 YNFKEQ. The CDR3 extends over 17 amino acids. The V gene lost 0 bases and the J gene lost 5 bases, with 18 bases spanning the gap. CDR3 bases: TGTGCCAGCAGCCAAGAAACCCCCGGGGCGGGGCTAGATACGCAGTATTTT. Amino acids: CASSQETPGAGLDTQYF.

A word on this clone: The same CDR3 also results from other DNA sequences found in this sample. The genes are TRBV13 and TRBJ1-1; 8 positions match TRBD1. Trimming took 5 bases from V and 1 from J; bases not matched to a gene: 6. Germline assignment: CDR1 PRHDT and CDR2 FYEKMQ (reference sequence). The CDR3 consists of 15 residues. The CDR3 DNA reads as TGTGCCAGCAGCCCCAGGACAGGGTGGAACACTGAAGCTTTCTTT. Protein: CASSPRTGWNTEAFF. Full variable domain (rest looked up from reference TRBV13 and TRBJ1-1): AAGVIQSPRHLIKEKRETATLKCYPIPRHDTVYWYQQGPGQDPQFLISFYEKMQSDKGSIPDRFSAQQFSDYHSELNMSSLELGDSALYFCASSPRTGWNTEAFFGQGTRLTVV.